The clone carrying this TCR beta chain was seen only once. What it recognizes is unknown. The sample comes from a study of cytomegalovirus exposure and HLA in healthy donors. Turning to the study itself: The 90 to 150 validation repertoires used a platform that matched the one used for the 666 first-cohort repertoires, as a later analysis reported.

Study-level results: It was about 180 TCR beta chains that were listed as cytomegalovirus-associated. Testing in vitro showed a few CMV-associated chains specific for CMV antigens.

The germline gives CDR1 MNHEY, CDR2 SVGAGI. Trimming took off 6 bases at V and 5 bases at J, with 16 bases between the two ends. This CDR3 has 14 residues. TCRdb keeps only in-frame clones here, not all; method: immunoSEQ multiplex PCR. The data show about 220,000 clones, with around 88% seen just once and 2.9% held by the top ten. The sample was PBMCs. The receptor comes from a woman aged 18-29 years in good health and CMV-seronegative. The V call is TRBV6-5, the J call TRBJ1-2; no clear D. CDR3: CASRPNVQAYGYTF. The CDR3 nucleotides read TGTGCCAGCAGACCCAACGTTCAGGCTTATGGCTACACCTTC.